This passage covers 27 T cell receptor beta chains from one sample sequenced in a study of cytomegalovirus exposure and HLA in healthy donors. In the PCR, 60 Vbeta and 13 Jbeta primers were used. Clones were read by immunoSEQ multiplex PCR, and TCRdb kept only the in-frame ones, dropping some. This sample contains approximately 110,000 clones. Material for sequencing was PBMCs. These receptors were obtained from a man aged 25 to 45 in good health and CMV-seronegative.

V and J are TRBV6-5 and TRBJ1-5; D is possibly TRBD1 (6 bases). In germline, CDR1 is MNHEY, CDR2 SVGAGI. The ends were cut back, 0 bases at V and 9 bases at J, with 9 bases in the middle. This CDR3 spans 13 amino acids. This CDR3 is CASSYSLDRPQHF. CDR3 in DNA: TGTGCCAGCAGTTACTCCTTGGACAGGCCCCAGCATTTT.

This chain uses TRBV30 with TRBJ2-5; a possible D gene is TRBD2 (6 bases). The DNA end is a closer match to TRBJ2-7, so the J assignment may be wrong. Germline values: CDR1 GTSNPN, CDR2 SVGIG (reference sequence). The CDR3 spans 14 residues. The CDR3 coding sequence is TGTGCCTGGAGCAAAGTGGAGGGGTCTCACGAGCAGTACTTC. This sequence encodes CAWSKVEGSHEQYF.

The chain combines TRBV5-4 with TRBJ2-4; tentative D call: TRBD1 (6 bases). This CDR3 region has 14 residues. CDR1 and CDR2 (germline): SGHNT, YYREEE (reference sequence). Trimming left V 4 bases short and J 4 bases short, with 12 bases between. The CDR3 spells CASSETGAKNIQYF. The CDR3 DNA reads TGTGCCAGCAGCGAGACAGGAGCGAAAAACATTCAGTACTTC.

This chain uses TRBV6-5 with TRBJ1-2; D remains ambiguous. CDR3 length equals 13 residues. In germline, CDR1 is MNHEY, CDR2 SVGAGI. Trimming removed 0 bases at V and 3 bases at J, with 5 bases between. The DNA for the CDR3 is TGTGCCAGCAGTTACTCCGGGTACTATGGCTACACCTTC. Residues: CASSYSGYYGYTF.

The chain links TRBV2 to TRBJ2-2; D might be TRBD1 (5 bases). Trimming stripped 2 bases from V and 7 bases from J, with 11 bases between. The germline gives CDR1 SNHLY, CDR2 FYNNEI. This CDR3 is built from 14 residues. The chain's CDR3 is CASSEQGLGGELFF. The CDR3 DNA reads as TGTGCCAGCAGTGAACAGGGATTAGGCGGGGAGCTGTTTTTT.

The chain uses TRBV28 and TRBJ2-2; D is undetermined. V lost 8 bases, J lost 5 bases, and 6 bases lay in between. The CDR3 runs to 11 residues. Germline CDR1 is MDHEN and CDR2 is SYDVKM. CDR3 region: CASADTGELFF. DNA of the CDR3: TGTGCCAGCGCAGATACCGGGGAGCTGTTTTTT.

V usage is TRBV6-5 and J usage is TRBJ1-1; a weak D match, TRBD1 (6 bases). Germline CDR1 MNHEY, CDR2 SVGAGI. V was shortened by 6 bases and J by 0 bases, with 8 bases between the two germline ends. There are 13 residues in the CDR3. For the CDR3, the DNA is TGTGCCAGCAGGGACAGAGTGAACACTGAAGCTTTCTTT. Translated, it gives CASRDRVNTEAFF.

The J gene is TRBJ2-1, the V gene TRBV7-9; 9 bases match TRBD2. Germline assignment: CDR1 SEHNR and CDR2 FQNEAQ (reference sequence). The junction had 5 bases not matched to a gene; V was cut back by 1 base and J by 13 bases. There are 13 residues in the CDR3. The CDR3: CASSLGGLADQFF. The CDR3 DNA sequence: TGTGCCAGCAGCTTAGGGGGACTAGCCGATCAGTTCTTC. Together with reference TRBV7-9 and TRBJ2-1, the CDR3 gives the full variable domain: DTGVSQNPRHKITKRGQNVTFRCDPISEHNRLYWYRQTLGQGPEFLTYFQNEAQLEKSRLLSDRFSAERPKGSFSTLEIQRTEQGDSAMYLCASSLGGLADQFFGPGTRLTVL.

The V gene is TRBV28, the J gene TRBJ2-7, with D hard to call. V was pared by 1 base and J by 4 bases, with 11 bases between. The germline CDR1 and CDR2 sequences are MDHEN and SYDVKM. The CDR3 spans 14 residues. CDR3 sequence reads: CASSLFAVGYEQYF. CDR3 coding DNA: TGTGCCAGCAGTTTATTCGCGGTCGGATACGAGCAGTACTTC.

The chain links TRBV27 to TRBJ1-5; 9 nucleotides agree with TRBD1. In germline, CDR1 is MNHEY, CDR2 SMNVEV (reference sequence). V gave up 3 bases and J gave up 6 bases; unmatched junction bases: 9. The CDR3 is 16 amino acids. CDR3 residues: CASSFMPGQGGQPQHF. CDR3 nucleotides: TGTGCCAGCAGTTTCATGCCGGGACAGGGCGGTCAGCCCCAGCATTTT.

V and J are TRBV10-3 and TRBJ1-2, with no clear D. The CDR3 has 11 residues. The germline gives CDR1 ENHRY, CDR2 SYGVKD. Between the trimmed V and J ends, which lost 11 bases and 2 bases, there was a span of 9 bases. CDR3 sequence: CASGMNYGYTF. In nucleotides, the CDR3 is TGTGCCTCCGGGATGAACTATGGCTACACCTTC.

As DNA, the CDR3 is TGTGCCAGCAGTTCTCCGGGGGGAATTTCGGCCATATATTTT. Protein product: CASSSPGGISAIYF. The rearrangement links TRBV6-1 to TRBJ1-3; perhaps TRBD1 as D (5 bases). CDR1 is MNHNS and CDR2 is SASEGT in the germline V gene. The CDR3 contains 14 residues. The ends were cut back, 5 bases at V and 11 bases at J, with 19 bases in the middle.

The CDR3 DNA reads TGTGCCAGCAGCGCGACTCTAACAGGGGGCGAAGGCTACACCTTC. This encodes CASSATLTGGEGYTF. The V gene is TRBV5-4, the J gene TRBJ1-2, with 9 bases identical to TRBD1. The V gene end was trimmed by 4 bases and the J gene end by 8 bases; junction bases not matched to a gene: 12. Germline loops: CDR1 SGHNT, CDR2 YYREEE (reference sequence). The length of the CDR3 is 15 residues. The variable domain in full, with the rest retrieved from reference TRBV5-4 and TRBJ1-2, is ETGVTQSPTHLIKTRGQQVTLRCSSQSGHNTVSWYQQALGQGPQFIFQYYREEENGRGNFPPRFSGLQFPNYSSELNVNALELDDSALYLCASSATLTGGEGYTFGSGTRLTVV.

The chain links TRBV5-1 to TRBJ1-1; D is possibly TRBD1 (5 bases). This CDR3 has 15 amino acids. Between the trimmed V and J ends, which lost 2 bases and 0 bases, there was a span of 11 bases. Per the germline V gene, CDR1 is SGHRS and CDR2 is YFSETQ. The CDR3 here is CASSFGATMNTEAFF. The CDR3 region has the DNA TGCGCCAGCAGCTTTGGGGCCACTATGAACACTGAAGCTTTCTTT.

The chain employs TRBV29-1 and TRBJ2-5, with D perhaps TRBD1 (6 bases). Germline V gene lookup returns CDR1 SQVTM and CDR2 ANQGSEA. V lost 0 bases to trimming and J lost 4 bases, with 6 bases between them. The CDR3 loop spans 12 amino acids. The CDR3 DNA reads TGCAGCGTTGAAGAAGGGGGAGAGACCCAGTACTTC. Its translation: CSVEEGGETQYF.

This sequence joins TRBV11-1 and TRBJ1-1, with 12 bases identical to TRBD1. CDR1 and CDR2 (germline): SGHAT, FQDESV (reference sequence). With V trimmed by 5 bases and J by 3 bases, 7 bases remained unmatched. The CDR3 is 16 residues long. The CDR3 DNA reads TGTGCCAGCAGCGGGGACAGGGGGCGCGGGGACACTGAAGCTTTCTTT. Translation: CASSGDRGRGDTEAFF. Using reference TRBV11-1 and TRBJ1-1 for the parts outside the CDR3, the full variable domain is EAEVAQSPRYKITEKSQAVAFWCDPISGHATLYWYRQILGQGPELLVQFQDESVVDDSQLPKDRFSAERLKGVDSTLKIQPAELGDSAMYLCASSGDRGRGDTEAFFGQGTRLTVV.

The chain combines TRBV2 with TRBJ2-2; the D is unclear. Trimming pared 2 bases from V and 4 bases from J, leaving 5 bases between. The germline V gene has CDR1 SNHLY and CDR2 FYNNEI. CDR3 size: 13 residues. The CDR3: CASSEYSTGELFF. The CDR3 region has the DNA TGTGCCAGCAGTGAATACTCCACCGGGGAGCTGTTTTTT.

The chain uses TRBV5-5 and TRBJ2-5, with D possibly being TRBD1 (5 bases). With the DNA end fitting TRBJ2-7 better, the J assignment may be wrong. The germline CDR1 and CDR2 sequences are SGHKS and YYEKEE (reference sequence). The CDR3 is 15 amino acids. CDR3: CASSLFPTASYEQYF. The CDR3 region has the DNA TGTGCCAGCAGCTTGTTTCCGACAGCTTCCTACGAGCAGTACTTC.

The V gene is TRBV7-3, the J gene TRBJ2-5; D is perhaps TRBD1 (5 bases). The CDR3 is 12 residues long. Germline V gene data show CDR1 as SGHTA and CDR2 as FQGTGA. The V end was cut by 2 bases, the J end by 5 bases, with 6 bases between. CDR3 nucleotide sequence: TGTGCCAGCAGCTTACCAGGGGAGACCCAGTACTTC. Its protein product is CASSLPGETQYF.

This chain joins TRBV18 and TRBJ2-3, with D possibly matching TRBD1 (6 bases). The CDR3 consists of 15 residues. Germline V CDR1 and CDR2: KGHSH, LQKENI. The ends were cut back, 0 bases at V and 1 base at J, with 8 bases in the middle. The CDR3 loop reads CASSPPGQRTDTQYF. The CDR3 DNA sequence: TGTGCCAGCTCACCACCGGGACAACGCACAGATACGCAGTATTTT. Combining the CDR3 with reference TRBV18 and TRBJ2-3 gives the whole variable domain NAGVMQNPRHLVRRRGQEARLRCSPMKGHSHVYWYRQLPEEGLKFMVYLQKENIIDESGMPKERFSAEFPKEGPSILRIQQVVRGDSAAYFCASSPPGQRTDTQYFGPGTRLTVL.

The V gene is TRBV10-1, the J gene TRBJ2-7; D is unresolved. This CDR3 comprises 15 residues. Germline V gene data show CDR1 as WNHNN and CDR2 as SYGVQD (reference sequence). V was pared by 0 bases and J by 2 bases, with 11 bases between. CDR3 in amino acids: CASSESIALPYEQYF. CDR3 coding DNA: TGCGCCAGCAGTGAGTCTATCGCGCTTCCCTACGAGCAGTACTTC.

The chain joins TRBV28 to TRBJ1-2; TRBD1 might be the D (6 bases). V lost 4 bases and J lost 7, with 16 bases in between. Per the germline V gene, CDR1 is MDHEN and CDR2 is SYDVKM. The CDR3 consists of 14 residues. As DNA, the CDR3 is TGTGCCAGCAGTTCAGGGGACAACTACTTTGGCTACACCTTC. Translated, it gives CASSSGDNYFGYTF.

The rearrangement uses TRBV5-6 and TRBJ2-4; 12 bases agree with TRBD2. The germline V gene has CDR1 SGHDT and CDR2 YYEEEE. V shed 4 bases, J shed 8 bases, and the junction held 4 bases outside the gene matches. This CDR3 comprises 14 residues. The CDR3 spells CASSGRTSGDIQYF. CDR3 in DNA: TGTGCCAGCAGCGGGAGGACTAGCGGGGACATTCAGTACTTC.

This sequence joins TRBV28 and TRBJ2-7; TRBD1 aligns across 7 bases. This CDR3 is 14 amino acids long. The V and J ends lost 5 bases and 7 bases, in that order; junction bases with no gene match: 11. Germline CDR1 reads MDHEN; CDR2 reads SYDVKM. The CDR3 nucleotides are TGTGCCAGCAGTGTTGGACAGGCCGGGAAAGAGCAGTACTTC. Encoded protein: CASSVGQAGKEQYF. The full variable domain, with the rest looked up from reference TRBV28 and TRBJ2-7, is DVKVTQSSRYLVKRTGEKVFLECVQDMDHENMFWYRQDPGLGLRLIYFSYDVKMKEKGDIPEGYSVSREKKERFSLILESASTNQTSMYLCASSVGQAGKEQYFGPGTRLTVT.

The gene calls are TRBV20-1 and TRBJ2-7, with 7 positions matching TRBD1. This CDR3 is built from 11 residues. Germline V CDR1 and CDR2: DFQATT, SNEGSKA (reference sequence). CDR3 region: CRALQGSEQYF. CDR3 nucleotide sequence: TGCAGGGCATTACAGGGGAGCGAGCAGTACTTC.

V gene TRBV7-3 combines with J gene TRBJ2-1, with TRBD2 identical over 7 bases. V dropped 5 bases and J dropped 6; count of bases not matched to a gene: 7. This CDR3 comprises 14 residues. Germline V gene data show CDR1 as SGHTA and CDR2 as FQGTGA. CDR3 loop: CASSPDPGGNEQFF. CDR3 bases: TGTGCCAGCAGCCCTGACCCGGGGGGCAATGAGCAGTTCTTC.

The CDR3 coding sequence is TGTGCCAGCAGCCCCGGGAGGTCACTTAGCACAGATACGCAGTATTTT. The encoded protein is CASSPGRSLSTDTQYF. The rearrangement links TRBV11-2 to TRBJ2-3; TRBD2 aligns across 7 bases. V lost 5 bases and J lost 0; bases outside the gene matches: 8. Germline V CDR1 and CDR2: SGHAT, FQNNGV. The CDR3 covers 16 residues.